This T cell receptor (beta chain) was captured in a study of Graves' ophthalmopathy and Graves' hyperthyroidism. RNA transcripts served as template for amplifying TCR beta CDR3 sequences. HTBI primers were employed in first-round RT-PCR, then a second-round multiplex PCR followed. TCRdb fed the multiplex PCR reads into MiXCR, producing one record per CDR3 protein. The sample includes 360,000 or so distinct CDR3 sequences, 15% to 20% seen only once; the top ten take 1.6%. Per germline, CDR1 MNHEY and CDR2 SVGAGI. Trimming removed 6 bases from V and 4 bases from J, with 18 bases in between. The CDR3 is 16 residues long. The sample holds many counts of this clonotype.

Sequencing was performed on peripheral blood. This receptor was obtained from a woman aged 18-29 years with Graves' ophthalmopathy. J is TRBJ2-2 and V is TRBV6-5; D possibly corresponds to TRBD1 (7 bases). For the CDR3, the DNA is TGTGCCAGCAGAAAACGACAGGGACTCGGCACCGGGGAGCTGTTTTTT. It codes for CASRKRQGLGTGELFF.